The following is a TCR beta chain sequence with its context. What it recognizes is unknown. Each and every patient relapsed after autologous stem cell transplantation, and patients got differing brentuximab vedotin exposure. Best overall response was complete response, partial response or progressive disease in these relapsed/refractory classical Hodgkin lymphoma patients. The data were produced by immunoSEQ multiplex PCR, yet TCRdb's version contains in-frame clones alone and is incomplete. The sample shows about 11,000 clones, approximately 80% of them seen only once. The CDR3 loop spans 16 amino acids. V was trimmed by 3 bases and J by 2 bases, leaving 17 bases between them. CDR1 is MNHEY and CDR2 is SMNVEV in the germline V gene (reference sequence). The data were obtained in a study of PD-1 blockade in classical Hodgkin lymphoma. Study-wide points: Whoever responded completely had baseline diversity much like that seen in newly diagnosed patients.

This clonotype was sampled from a human donor with classical Hodgkin lymphoma. This specimen was peripheral blood mononuclear cells (PBMCs), taken before the second cycle of nivolumab. The chain uses TRBV27 and TRBJ2-7, with D hard to call. This CDR3 is CASSFDEVASAYEQYF. CDR3 coding DNA: TGTGCCAGCAGTTTTGATGAAGTGGCTAGTGCCTACGAGCAGTACTTC.